The 19 T cell receptor beta chains below were found in one sample sequenced in a study of CD8+CD57+ T cells in acquired aplastic anemia. Profiling that covered TCR beta VDJ and CDR3 relied on genomic DNA as its template. TCRdb passed the reads through MiXCR, listing each CDR3 protein once. Altogether 150,000 to 200,000 distinct CDR3 sequences are present, around 48% being singletons, with the ten largest covering more than 0.95%. Previously, flow cytometry had revealed CD8+CD57+ cell expansion in the patients chosen for sequencing. Material for sequencing was sorted CD4+, CD8+, or CD8+CD57+ T cells (not recorded which) from PBMCs. The receptor set was obtained from a human donor with aplastic anemia.

This clonotype was seen many times. The chain is built from TRBV20-1 and TRBJ2-1, with D unresolved. The V gene lost 1 base and the J gene lost 2 bases, with 3 bases spanning the gap. This CDR3 is built from 12 residues. The germline V gene has CDR1 DFQATT and CDR2 SNEGSKA (reference sequence). This CDR3 is CSARVPYNEQFF. For the CDR3, the DNA is TGCAGTGCTAGAGTACCCTACAATGAGCAGTTCTTC.

In this sample, this clonotype turned up many times. The rearrangement uses TRBV5-1 and TRBJ1-6; the D gene is possibly TRBD1 (6 bases). V was trimmed by 2 bases and J by 0 bases, leaving 12 bases between them. There are 17 residues in the CDR3. Germline loops: CDR1 SGHRS, CDR2 YFSETQ. DNA for the CDR3: TGCGCCAGCAGCTTTACGGACAGAAGCTCCTATAATTCACCCCTCCACTTT. Amino acid sequence: CASSFTDRSSYNSPLHF.

This clonotype was counted ten times or more. The chain has TRBV10-3 and TRBJ2-2, with D perhaps matching TRBD2 (6 bases). The CDR3 is 17 residues long. Trimming took off 2 bases at V and 4 bases at J, with 17 bases between the two ends. Germline CDR1 ENHRY, CDR2 SYGVKD. The CDR3, as DNA: TGTGCCATCAGTGAGCTAGCGCAACAGTCGAGCACCGGGGAGCTGTTTTTT. Translated, it gives CAISELAQQSSTGELFF.

V and J are TRBV4-2 and TRBJ2-3, with D hard to call. V gave up 4 bases and J gave up 0 bases, with 11 bases separating them. This CDR3 is 15 amino acids long. From germline, CDR1 is LGHNA and CDR2 YNFKEQ. The CDR3 loop is CASSREPLSTDTQYF. For the CDR3, the DNA is TGTGCCAGCAGCCGTGAACCTCTTAGCACAGATACGCAGTATTTT.

This clonotype was counted ten times or more. The chain has TRBV2 and TRBJ2-3; 8 nucleotides agree with TRBD1. The CDR3 consists of 16 residues. The V gene end was trimmed by 1 base and the J gene end by 7 bases; junction bases not matched to a gene: 10. Germline CDR1 is SNHLY and CDR2 is FYNNEI. The CDR3 DNA follows: TGTGCCAGCAGTGAAGGGTCAGGGGGCCCCCTCTATACGCAGTATTTT. It translates to CASSEGSGGPLYTQYF.

The J gene is TRBJ2-3, the V gene TRBV29-1; 7 nucleotides agree with TRBD1. The V and J ends lost 7 bases and 6 bases, in that order; junction bases with no gene match: 13. CDR1 is SQVTM, CDR2 ANQGSEA, per germline. This CDR3 is 14 amino acids long. The CDR3 DNA reads as TGCAGCGGCGAGACAGGGTCTTGGTTGGATACGCAGTATTTT. This sequence encodes CSGETGSWLDTQYF.

This clonotype was found many times. The chain carries TRBV5-1 and TRBJ1-2; TRBD1 matches at 7 bases. The germline CDR1 and CDR2 sequences are SGHRS and YFSETQ. V dropped 0 bases and J dropped 12; count of bases not matched to a gene: 14. The CDR3 runs 15 residues. CDR3: CASSLAALGGQDDTF. CDR3 bases: TGCGCCAGCAGCTTGGCGGCTTTAGGGGGCCAGGACGACACCTTC.

The rearrangement joins TRBV29-1 to TRBJ2-5; 7 nucleotides agree with TRBD1. Losses at the gene ends were 7 bases for V and 2 bases for J; bases not matched to a gene: 10. There are 14 residues in the CDR3. CDR1 SQVTM and CDR2 ANQGSEA come from the germline V gene. Here the CDR3 reads CSEPTGAPQETQYF. CDR3 coding DNA: TGCAGCGAACCTACAGGGGCCCCTCAAGAGACCCAGTACTTC.

There are a few counts of this clonotype. The chain uses TRBV24-1 and TRBJ2-5; the D gene is possibly TRBD2 (7 bases). The CDR3 has 15 amino acids. The germline gives CDR1 KGHDR, CDR2 SFDVKD. With 4 bases removed from V and 4 bases from J, the gap between germline ends came to 15 bases. CDR3 sequence reads: CATSESGGRVETQYF. In DNA, the CDR3 is TGTGCCACCAGTGAGTCCGGGGGGCGCGTAGAGACCCAGTACTTC.

V and J are TRBV20-1 and TRBJ2-7; 12 nucleotides line up with TRBD2. Trimming at V came to 1 base and at J to 3 bases, leaving 13 bases not matched to a gene. The CDR3 has 18 amino acids. Per the germline V gene, CDR1 is DFQATT and CDR2 is SNEGSKA (reference sequence). The CDR3 loop reads CSARGGLAGWESDYEQYF. CDR3 coding DNA: TGCAGTGCTAGAGGAGGACTAGCGGGGTGGGAAAGTGACTACGAGCAGTACTTC.

The rearrangement joins TRBV7-9 to TRBJ2-3; no firm D call. V was cut by 6 bases and J by 6 bases, with 13 bases left in between. The CDR3 runs to 13 residues. Germline values: CDR1 SEHNR, CDR2 FQNEAQ (reference sequence). CDR3 sequence: CASSWDVRDTQYF. The DNA for the CDR3 is TGTGCCAGCAGTTGGGATGTGAGGGATACGCAGTATTTT.

This clonotype turned up a few times. This chain uses TRBV19 with TRBJ2-7; D unresolved. The V end was cut by 5 bases, the J end by 0 bases, with 8 bases between. CDR1 and CDR2 (germline): LNHDA, SQIVND (reference sequence). CDR3 size: 13 residues. CDR3 residues: CASSPGSSYEQYF. CDR3 bases: TGTGCCAGTAGTCCCGGAAGCTCCTACGAGCAGTACTTC. Complete variable domain (other parts from reference TRBV19 and TRBJ2-7): DGGITQSPKYLFRKEGQNVTLSCEQNLNHDAMYWYRQDPGQGLRLIYYSQIVNDFQKGDIAEGYSVSREKKESFPLTVTSAQKNPTAFYLCASSPGSSYEQYFGPGTRLTVT.

The CDR3 DNA reads TGCAGTGCTCTTGGACTAGCGGGGGTTATCGGGGAGCTGTTTTTT. Its protein product is CSALGLAGVIGELFF. This sequence joins TRBV20-1 and TRBJ2-2; 13 bases map to TRBD2. Unmatched junction bases numbered 7, after V lost 5 bases and J lost 7 bases. CDR1 is DFQATT, CDR2 SNEGSKA, per germline (reference sequence). This CDR3 is 15 amino acids long.

The genes are TRBV19 and TRBJ1-1; 7 nucleotides line up with TRBD1. Per the germline V gene, CDR1 is LNHDA and CDR2 is SQIVND (reference sequence). The length of the CDR3 is 14 residues. V lost 5 bases to trimming and J lost 4 bases; unmatched junction nucleotides: 7. The CDR3 loop is CASSARDRVTEAFF. The CDR3 coding sequence is TGTGCCAGTAGTGCCCGAGACAGGGTCACTGAAGCTTTCTTT.

This clonotype appeared a single time. Here the CDR3 DNA reads TGTGCCACCGGGGGTGGCTCAGGGCCCCACAATGAGCAGTTCTTC. Translated, it gives CATGGGSGPHNEQFF. V gene TRBV15 combines with J gene TRBJ2-1; D could derive from TRBD1 or TRBD2 (5 bases each). The CDR3 loop spans 15 amino acids. Germline assignment: CDR1 LNHNV and CDR2 YYDKDF (reference sequence). Trimming shortened V by 8 bases and J by 5 bases, and 19 bases separated the two germline ends.

This clonotype has a handful of counts. A much larger clone lies a single base off, so this may be a read error. The rearrangement uses TRBV11-1 and TRBJ2-3, with D perhaps TRBD2 (7 bases). The CDR3 sequence is 16 residues long. Per germline, CDR1 SGHAT and CDR2 FQDESV (reference sequence). CDR3 coding DNA: TGTGCCAGCAGCTTACCAGGAGGGGGGGGCACAGATGCGCAGTATTTT. Its protein product is CASSLPGGGGTDAQYF.

The sample holds many counts of this clonotype. The V call is TRBV12-5, the J call TRBJ2-5; 12 bases match TRBD2. V lost 1 base to trimming and J lost 5 bases; unmatched junction nucleotides: 5. This CDR3 is 16 amino acids long. CDR1 is LGHNT, CDR2 FRNRAP, per germline. For the CDR3, the DNA is TGTGCTAGTGGTTTGGCTAGCGGGGGGGCCGGCGAGACCCAGTACTTC. This translates into CASGLASGGAGETQYF. The variable domain in full, completed from reference TRBV12-5 and TRBJ2-5, reads DARVTQTPRHKVTEMGQEVTMRCQPILGHNTVFWYRQTMMQGLELLAYFRNRAPLDDSGMPKDRFSAEMPDATLATLKIQPSEPRDSAVYFCASGLASGGAGETQYFGPGTRLLVL.

At least ten counts were recorded for this clonotype. The J gene is TRBJ1-4, the V gene TRBV14, with 8 bases matching TRBD1. CDR1 is SGHDN, CDR2 FVKESK, per germline. This CDR3 has 16 residues. V was pared by 2 bases and J by 8 bases, with 10 bases of the junction left unmatched. The CDR3 DNA is TGTGCCAGCAGCCAAACCCCGGACAGGGTCGTAGAAAAACTGTTTTTT. Amino acids: CASSQTPDRVVEKLFF.

The V call is TRBV19, the J call TRBJ2-1, with TRBD2 as a possible D gene (6 bases). Germline V gene sequence: CDR1 LNHDA, CDR2 SQIVND (reference sequence). Trimming stripped 0 bases from V and 5 bases from J, with 8 bases between. The CDR3 contains 14 residues. DNA for the CDR3: TGTGCCAGTAGTATAGACCCTAGCGACAATGAGCAGTTCTTC. Translating gives CASSIDPSDNEQFF. Full variable domain (outside the CDR3, taken from reference TRBV19 and TRBJ2-1): DGGITQSPKYLFRKEGQNVTLSCEQNLNHDAMYWYRQDPGQGLRLIYYSQIVNDFQKGDIAEGYSVSREKKESFPLTVTSAQKNPTAFYLCASSIDPSDNEQFFGPGTRLTVL.